The 21 T cell receptor beta chains below come from one sample, sequenced in a study of blood T cells in healthy people across ages. It was with a sample-barcoded 5' primer and a J-beta primer mix that a second PCR of roughly 7 to 11 cycles was run. TCRdb re-called the 5' RACE reads through MiXCR, storing one row per CDR3 protein. The sample lists approximately 810,000 distinct CDR3 sequences, about 30% occurring once. Sequencing was performed on blood. The receptors stem from a woman of 80 years or more in good health.

In its sample, this clonotype was seen a few times. The V gene is TRBV7-2, the J gene TRBJ2-3; 13 positions match TRBD2. V lost 5 bases to trimming and J lost 7 bases; unmatched junction nucleotides: 12. Germline V lookup: CDR1 SGHTA, CDR2 FQGNSA. The CDR3 covers 17 residues. The CDR3 sequence: CASSIKLAGGAQNTQYF. The CDR3 coding sequence is TGTGCCAGCAGCATCAAACTAGCGGGGGGGGCACAAAATACGCAGTATTTT.

Only a few counts were recorded for this clonotype. The chain carries TRBV2 and TRBJ2-5; 10 bases are shared with TRBD1. The CDR3 is made up of 16 amino acids. Germline V gene lookup returns CDR1 SNHLY and CDR2 FYNNEI. Losses at the gene ends were 4 bases for V and 5 bases for J; bases not matched to a gene: 10. CDR3: CASSVDDRGRDETQYF. The CDR3 DNA follows: TGTGCCAGCAGTGTTGATGACAGGGGGCGCGATGAGACCCAGTACTTC.

In the case of this clonotype: This CDR3 fails to terminate in the conserved phenylalanine or tryptophan, so it likely reflects a read error. J is TRBJ1-5 and V is TRBV20-1; D is undetermined. The CDR3 length is 15 residues. Germline V gene sequence: CDR1 DFQATT, CDR2 SNEGSKA (reference sequence). V lost 0 bases and J lost 0, with 9 bases in between. CDR3 nucleotides: TGCAGTGCTAGAGATACCAGATATAGCAATCAGCCCCAGCATTGT. The encoded protein is CSARDTRYSNQPQHC.

As concerns this clonotype: With a much larger clone just one base away, this may be a read error. The chain carries TRBV6-2 or TRBV6-3 and TRBJ1-2; D not resolved. The CDR3 loop spans 14 amino acids. CDR1 is MNHEY and CDR2 is SVGEGT in the germline V gene. V was trimmed by 2 bases and J by 7 bases, leaving 14 bases between them. CDR3 in DNA: TGTGCCAGCAGTTACCTACGGGCTCCATGTGGCTACACCTTC. Its protein product is CASSYLRAPCGYTF.

This clonotype was counted ten times or more. This sequence joins TRBV6-6 and TRBJ1-2; maybe TRBD1 (6 bases). Trimming shortened V by 0 bases and J by 8 bases, and 13 bases separated the two germline ends. Germline V gene lookup returns CDR1 MNHNY and CDR2 SVGAGI (reference sequence). The CDR3 totals 14 residues. CDR3 DNA sequence: TGTGCCAGCAGTTACTCAGCCAGGGGAGACGGCTACACCTTC. This encodes CASSYSARGDGYTF.

This chain uses TRBV12-3 or TRBV12-4 with TRBJ2-3; D might be TRBD2 (6 bases). V lost 7 bases and J 3 bases, leaving 14 bases between the germline ends. CDR3 length: 14 residues. The DNA of the CDR3 is TGTGCCAGCACCCAAGCGGGTTCTACAGATACGCAGTATTTT. Residues: CASTQAGSTDTQYF.

This clonotype occurred a few times. V is TRBV18 and J is TRBJ1-4; perhaps TRBD1 as D (5 bases). In germline, CDR1 is KGHSH, CDR2 LQKENI. This CDR3 contains 15 residues. V dropped 3 bases and J dropped 7 bases, with 15 bases sitting between them. CDR3 amino acids: CASSPLTVSGEKLFF. CDR3 nucleotides: TGTGCCAGCTCACCGCTGACAGTCAGTGGTGAAAAACTGTTTTTT.

This clonotype was found once. This chain connects TRBV9 to TRBJ1-1, with unresolved D. Germline assignment: CDR1 SGDLS and CDR2 YYNGEE. The ends were cut back, 2 bases at V and 0 bases at J, with 11 bases in the middle. CDR3 length: 15 amino acids. The CDR3 DNA is TGTGCCAGCAGCGTCCAGGCGGCTTTGAACACTGAAGCTTTCTTT. Amino acids: CASSVQAALNTEAFF.

The gene calls are TRBV7-9 and TRBJ1-4; D gene uncertain. There are 13 residues in the CDR3. With 5 bases removed from V and 3 bases from J, the gap between germline ends came to 7 bases. Germline CDR1 SEHNR, CDR2 FQNEAQ (reference sequence). The CDR3 nucleotides read TGTGCCAGCAGCCCGGCTTCTAATGAAAAACTGTTTTTT. This codes for CASSPASNEKLFF.

This clonotype has more than one count but fewer than ten. A much larger clone sits a single nucleotide away, making a read error possible. The V gene is TRBV7-2, the J gene TRBJ2-1; TRBD1 matches at 12 bases. The DNA end is a closer match to TRBJ2-7, so the J assignment may be wrong. The CDR3 sequence is 18 residues long. CDR1 SGHTA and CDR2 FQGNSA come from the germline V gene. The CDR3 sequence: CASSLAGTGGKAYNEQYF. CDR3 in DNA: TGTGCCAGCAGCTTAGCGGGGACAGGGGGCAAAGCGTACAATGAGCAGTACTTC.

This clonotype was seen at least ten times. The gene calls are TRBV5-1 and TRBJ2-1; 7 nucleotides match TRBD1. Germline V gene lookup returns CDR1 SGHRS and CDR2 YFSETQ. The length of the CDR3 is 16 residues. With V trimmed by 7 bases and J by 3 bases, 13 bases remained unmatched. This CDR3 is CASASEGASNYNEQFF. The CDR3 region has the DNA TGCGCCAGCGCCTCCGAGGGGGCAAGTAACTACAATGAGCAGTTCTTC.

This clonotype was detected many times. The V gene is TRBV7-9, the J gene TRBJ2-1; a weak D match, TRBD2 (5 bases). Germline values: CDR1 SEHNR, CDR2 FQNEAQ (reference sequence). The CDR3 contains 14 residues. V was cut by 3 bases and J by 3 bases, with 9 bases left in between. CDR3 bases: TGTGCCAGCAGCTTGGGAGACTTCTACAATGAGCAGTTCTTC. It specifies CASSLGDFYNEQFF. The variable domain in full, with the rest retrieved from reference TRBV7-9 and TRBJ2-1, is DTGVSQNPRHKITKRGQNVTFRCDPISEHNRLYWYRQTLGQGPEFLTYFQNEAQLEKSRLLSDRFSAERPKGSFSTLEIQRTEQGDSAMYLCASSLGDFYNEQFFGPGTRLTVL.

The rearrangement links TRBV6-6 to TRBJ2-4; either TRBD1 or TRBD2 may supply D (5 bases each). Looked up from germline, CDR1 is MNHNY and CDR2 is SVGAGI (reference sequence). Trimming left V 2 bases short and J 13 bases short, with 12 bases between. This CDR3 is built from 12 residues. CDR3 bases: TGTGCCAGCAGTTACGGTAGAGGGGAGCAGTACTTC. As protein: CASSYGRGEQYF.

This clonotype has just a few counts. This chain uses TRBV2 with TRBJ1-4, with 8 nucleotides matching TRBD1. CDR3 length: 17 residues. The V gene end was trimmed by 6 bases and the J gene end by 4 bases; junction bases not matched to a gene: 13. Per the germline V gene, CDR1 is SNHLY and CDR2 is FYNNEI. The CDR3 region has the DNA TGTGCCAGCAGGGATCCAGGGGGCCCAAACGTTAATGAAAAACTGTTTTTT. It specifies CASRDPGGPNVNEKLFF.

This clonotype was counted ten times or more. The chain has TRBV20-1 and TRBJ2-1; D ambiguous. V dropped 3 bases and J dropped 4 bases, with 7 bases sitting between them. The CDR3 sequence is 12 residues long. CDR1 DFQATT and CDR2 SNEGSKA come from the germline V gene (reference sequence). The CDR3 DNA sequence: TGCAGTGCTAGGCAAAATTACAATGAGCAGTTCTTC. Translation gives CSARQNYNEQFF.

This clonotype was observed a single time. One base away lies a much larger clone, so this may be a sequencing read error. This chain joins TRBV6-4 and TRBJ2-3; TRBD1 aligns across 11 bases. In germline, CDR1 is MRHNA, CDR2 SNTAGT. This CDR3 is built from 15 residues. The V gene end was trimmed by 6 bases and the J gene end by 5 bases; junction bases not matched to a gene: 7. The CDR3 DNA sequence: TGTGCCAGCAGCCCCCGGACAGGGGGCGTAGATACGCAGTATTTT. It specifies CASSPRTGGVDTQYF.

This clonotype was found many times. The rearrangement links TRBV5-5 to TRBJ2-1; the D gene is possibly TRBD1 (6 bases). Trimming took 4 bases from V and 4 from J, leaving 15 bases between them. Germline CDR1 SGHKS, CDR2 YYEKEE (reference sequence). This CDR3 is built from 15 residues. As DNA, the CDR3 is TGTGCCAGCAGCAAACAGGGCAACAATTACAATGAGCAGTTCTTC. Protein product: CASSKQGNNYNEQFF.

This clonotype was detected only a few times. A much bigger clone sits one base away, suggesting this may be a read error. This chain connects TRBV20-1 to TRBJ2-5, with unresolved D. The J call is in doubt because the DNA end fits TRBJ2-1 better. Germline V CDR1 and CDR2: DFQATT, SNEGSKA (reference sequence). This CDR3 spans 14 amino acids. CDR3 nucleotides: TGCAGTGCTAGAGATACGGTGACACAAGAGACCCAGTTCTTC. It specifies CSARDTVTQETQFF.

V is TRBV5-1 and J is TRBJ2-5; TRBD1 might be the D (7 bases). V lost 0 bases to trimming and J lost 5 bases, with 17 bases between them. Germline V gene lookup returns CDR1 SGHRS and CDR2 YFSETQ. The CDR3 is 16 residues long. The CDR3 reads CASSLDATGAGETQYF. The CDR3, as DNA: TGCGCCAGCAGCTTGGACGCAACAGGGGCGGGGGAGACCCAGTACTTC.

This clonotype was seen a handful of times. The chain uses TRBV19 and TRBJ1-1; D is unresolved. CDR3 length: 15 residues. Trimming pared 7 bases from V and 1 base from J, leaving 16 bases between. The germline V gene encodes CDR1 LNHDA and CDR2 SQIVND (reference sequence). The chain's CDR3 is CASTPRSAGNTEAFF. The CDR3 DNA is TGTGCCAGTACCCCCCGGTCAGCGGGGAACACTGAAGCTTTCTTT.

V is TRBV30 and J is TRBJ2-6, with a tentative D call TRBD2 (5 bases). V was pared by 0 bases and J by 4 bases, with 10 bases between. The germline V gene has CDR1 GTSNPN and CDR2 SVGIG (reference sequence). This CDR3 has 15 residues. The CDR3 sequence: CAWSVLGSGANVLTF. Written as DNA, the CDR3 is TGTGCCTGGAGTGTACTAGGGTCCGGGGCCAACGTCCTGACTTTC. Supplemented by reference TRBV30 and TRBJ2-6, the full variable domain reads SQTIHQWPATLVQPVGSPLSLECTVEGTSNPNLYWYRQAAGRGLQLLFYSVGIGQISSEVPQNLSASRPQDRQFILSSKKLLLSDSGFYLCAWSVLGSGANVLTFGAGSRLTVL.